The 32 T cell receptor beta chains below were found in one sample sequenced in a study of shared clonotypes between healthy human individuals. This table comes from immunoSEQ multiplex PCR, and its TCRdb copy is limited to in-frame clones, with some not included. The sample gives some 580,000 clones, more than 95% of which show up once; 0.057% is in the top ten. The specimen sequenced was naive CD4+ T cells sorted from blood. Subset given: CD45RA+ positively selected. Receptor source: a woman in her 30s in good health.

V usage is TRBV6-1 and J usage is TRBJ1-2, with a tentative D call TRBD1 (5 bases). The CDR3 spans 14 residues. Germline CDR1 MNHNS, CDR2 SASEGT. V lost 6 bases to trimming and J lost 5 bases, with 16 bases between them. Written as DNA, the CDR3 is TGTGCCAGCAGCCGAAACCTAGGGGATTATGGCTACACCTTC. Amino acids: CASSRNLGDYGYTF.

This clone has just one count. The J gene is TRBJ2-7, the V gene TRBV11-2; weak D call: TRBD1 (6 bases). Trimming took off 7 bases at V and 6 bases at J, with 22 bases between the two ends. Germline V gene data show CDR1 as SGHAT and CDR2 as FQNNGV. The CDR3 contains 15 residues. The CDR3 sequence: CASTKTGFDWAEQYF. The CDR3 region has the DNA TGTGCCAGCACAAAAACAGGGTTCGACTGGGCCGAGCAGTACTTC.

The chain couples TRBV6-1 to TRBJ1-6; possible D gene TRBD1, 5 bases. V was cut by 4 bases and J by 4 bases, with 11 bases left in between. Per germline, CDR1 MNHNS and CDR2 SASEGT. CDR3 size: 15 residues. The CDR3 protein is CASSANRQYNSPLHF. CDR3 DNA: TGTGCCAGCAGTGCCAACAGGCAATATAATTCACCCCTCCACTTT.

CDR3 loop: CASSKGLQEMNTEAFF. The DNA of the CDR3 is TGCGCCAGCAGCAAGGGACTTCAGGAGATGAACACTGAAGCTTTCTTT. The chain combines TRBV5-1 with TRBJ1-1; a weak D match, TRBD1 (5 bases). Per the germline V gene, CDR1 is SGHRS and CDR2 is YFSETQ. The CDR3 has 16 amino acids. V lost 4 bases and J lost 0, with 16 bases in between.

V gene TRBV29-1 combines with J gene TRBJ1-1, with D hard to call. The V end lost 3 bases, the J end lost 1 base, and 9 bases lay between the germline ends. CDR1 SQVTM and CDR2 ANQGSEA come from the germline V gene. CDR3 length equals 13 residues. The CDR3 DNA follows: TGCAGCGTTGATGGCAGGCCGAACACTGAAGCTTTCTTT. Its protein product is CSVDGRPNTEAFF. Full variable domain (outside the CDR3, taken from reference TRBV29-1 and TRBJ1-1): SAVISQKPSRDICQRGTSLTIQCQVDSQVTMMFWYRQQPGQSLTLIATANQGSEATYESGFVIDKFPISRPNLTFSTLTVSNMSPEDSSIYLCSVDGRPNTEAFFGQGTRLTVV.

The chain couples TRBV7-9 to TRBJ2-1; 10 bases map to TRBD2. The V and J ends lost 5 bases and 0 bases, in that order; junction bases with no gene match: 7. This CDR3 spans 17 amino acids. The germline CDR1 and CDR2 sequences are SEHNR and FQNEAQ (reference sequence). For the CDR3, the DNA is TGTGCCAGCAGCCCTCGACTAGCGGGTATCTCCTACAATGAGCAGTTCTTC. Protein sequence: CASSPRLAGISYNEQFF.

The chain is built from TRBV18 and TRBJ2-7, with a weak D call TRBD1 (6 bases). V shed 4 bases and J shed 3 bases, with 13 bases lying between them. Germline CDR1 reads KGHSH; CDR2 reads LQKENI. There are 14 residues in the CDR3. CDR3 protein: CASSRDRTNYEQYF. The CDR3, as DNA: TGTGCCAGCTCACGAGACAGGACGAACTACGAGCAGTACTTC.

This clone was counted a single time. The CDR3 DNA follows: TGCGCCAGCAGCCTGCCGAGTGGTCGGGGCGGCGAGCAGTACTTC. The encoded protein is CASSLPSGRGGEQYF. The gene calls are TRBV5-1 and TRBJ2-7; TRBD1 or TRBD2 may be the D gene (5 bases each). The germline V and J ends were trimmed by 4 bases and 6 bases, with 20 bases remaining between them. The CDR3 runs 15 residues. Per the germline V gene, CDR1 is SGHRS and CDR2 is YFSETQ.

CDR3 sequence (DNA): TGTGCCAGCTCACCACAACAGGGCACTGACGAGCAGTACTTC. It specifies CASSPQQGTDEQYF. The chain joins TRBV18 to TRBJ2-7, with a possible D match to TRBD1 (6 bases). This CDR3 comprises 14 residues. Looked up from germline, CDR1 is KGHSH and CDR2 is LQKENI. V was shortened by 1 base and J by 5 bases, with 12 bases between the two germline ends.

The gene calls are TRBV7-8 and TRBJ2-7; tentative D call: TRBD2 (7 bases). Germline CDR1 and CDR2: SGHVS and FQNEAQ. V was shortened by 1 base and J by 3 bases, with 16 bases between the two germline ends. The CDR3 loop spans 16 amino acids. Written as DNA, the CDR3 is TGTGCCAGCAGCTTAGTTCTGGGGGCGGGGGACTACGAGCAGTACTTC. Its translation is CASSLVLGAGDYEQYF. The variable domain in full, completed from reference TRBV7-8 and TRBJ2-7, reads GAGVSQSPRYKVAKRGQDVALRCDPISGHVSLFWYQQALGQGPEFLTYFQNEAQLDKSGLPSDRFFAERPEGSVSTLKIQRTQQEDSAVYLCASSLVLGAGDYEQYFGPGTRLTVT.

The rearrangement uses TRBV28 and TRBJ2-7, with 13 bases aligning to TRBD2. The germline V gene has CDR1 MDHEN and CDR2 SYDVKM. The CDR3 extends over 15 amino acids. V lost 5 bases to trimming and J lost 2 bases; unmatched junction nucleotides: 3. The CDR3 spells CASSETSGRAYEQYF. CDR3 nucleotides: TGTGCCAGCAGTGAAACTAGCGGGAGGGCCTACGAGCAGTACTTC.

This chain uses TRBV6-5 with TRBJ2-7; a possible D gene is TRBD1 (5 bases). In germline, CDR1 is MNHEY, CDR2 SVGAGI. V shed 2 bases and J shed 3 bases, with 11 bases lying between them. The CDR3 loop spans 14 amino acids. The CDR3 sequence is CASSYPPGRYEQYF. The CDR3 DNA reads as TGTGCCAGCAGTTACCCCCCAGGGCGCTACGAGCAGTACTTC.

The chain links TRBV28 to TRBJ2-3; TRBD2 matches at 9 bases. Looked up from germline, CDR1 is MDHEN and CDR2 is SYDVKM. With V trimmed by 4 bases and J by 3 bases, 8 bases remained unmatched. The CDR3 loop spans 16 amino acids. This CDR3 is CASSSEGLAVTDTQYF. CDR3 nucleotide sequence: TGTGCCAGCAGTTCCGAGGGACTAGCAGTGACAGATACGCAGTATTTT.

The chain recombines TRBV11-2 with TRBJ2-1, with 10 bases fitting TRBD1. The germline gives CDR1 SGHAT, CDR2 FQNNGV. CDR3 length equals 15 residues. V trimming: 4 bases; J trimming: 10 bases; junction bases outside the gene matches: 10. This chain's CDR3 is CASSSRDRGLREQFF. Written as DNA, the CDR3 is TGTGCCAGCAGCTCCCGGGACAGGGGCCTTCGGGAGCAGTTCTTC.

The gene calls are TRBV7-2 and TRBJ2-5, with D unclear. Trimming stripped 1 base from V and 7 bases from J, with 10 bases between. The germline CDR1 and CDR2 sequences are SGHTA and FQGNSA. The length of the CDR3 is 13 residues. The CDR3 DNA sequence: TGTGCCAGCAGCTTAGGGCCCACTGGGACCCAGTACTTC. This codes for CASSLGPTGTQYF.

The rearrangement joins TRBV15 to TRBJ2-1; 12 nucleotides match TRBD2. The V segment lost 5 bases and the J segment 9 bases; nucleotides outside the gene matches: 8. CDR1 is LNHNV and CDR2 is YYDKDF in the germline V gene (reference sequence). The CDR3 covers 15 residues. Here the CDR3 reads CATSVPTSGSGEQFF. The CDR3 nucleotides read TGTGCCACCAGCGTTCCGACTAGCGGGAGTGGTGAGCAGTTCTTC.

This chain links TRBV5-4 with TRBJ2-5, with D perhaps TRBD1 or TRBD2 (5 bases each). The germline CDR1 and CDR2 sequences are SGHNT and YYREEE (reference sequence). V was clipped by 5 bases and J by 3 bases, with 26 bases between them. This CDR3 region has 18 residues. Written as DNA, the CDR3 is TGTGCCAGCAGTTCTTTACGGGGAAGGGGAAGTTTTGAAGAGACCCAGTACTTC. This translates into CASSSLRGRGSFEETQYF.

This chain links TRBV29-1 with TRBJ2-3, with unresolved D. There are 13 residues in the CDR3. Germline V gene data show CDR1 as SQVTM and CDR2 as ANQGSEA. Deletions cut 5 bases from V and 2 bases from J, with 11 bases between. CDR3 loop: CSVKGIHTDTQYF. The CDR3 DNA reads TGCAGCGTTAAGGGAATACACACAGATACGCAGTATTTT.

The chain has TRBV7-9 and TRBJ2-7; D gene unclear. Trimming pared 1 base from V and 5 bases from J, leaving 6 bases between. Germline CDR1 is SEHNR and CDR2 is FQNEAQ (reference sequence). CDR3 size: 12 residues. The CDR3 loop reads CASSLGLDEQYF. The CDR3 DNA sequence: TGTGCCAGCAGCTTAGGACTTGACGAGCAGTACTTC.

About this clone itself: Additional DNA sequences in this sample encode the identical CDR3. The chain joins TRBV18 to TRBJ2-7; D uncertain. The CDR3 totals 13 residues. Trimming took off 3 bases at V and 2 bases at J, with 8 bases between the two ends. Germline values: CDR1 KGHSH, CDR2 LQKENI. CDR3 sequence: CASSPPGAYEQYF. CDR3 DNA: TGTGCCAGCTCACCGCCCGGAGCCTACGAGCAGTACTTC.

The V gene is TRBV14, the J gene TRBJ1-2; 9 nucleotides agree with TRBD1. The V gene's germline CDR1 is SGHDN and CDR2 FVKESK. The CDR3 extends over 16 amino acids. The V gene end was trimmed by 2 bases and the J gene end by 4 bases; junction bases not matched to a gene: 8. DNA for the CDR3: TGTGCCAGCAGCCAACTCCGATCGACAGGGGGCTATGGCTACACCTTC. Protein product: CASSQLRSTGGYGYTF.

V gene TRBV27 combines with J gene TRBJ1-4; D perhaps matches TRBD1 (6 bases). This CDR3 is built from 15 residues. The V end lost 4 bases, the J end lost 8 bases, and 17 bases lay between the germline ends. Per the germline V gene, CDR1 is MNHEY and CDR2 is SMNVEV (reference sequence). This CDR3 is CASSSNRVLGEKLFF. CDR3 in DNA: TGTGCCAGCAGTTCCAACAGGGTTTTAGGAGAAAAACTGTTTTTT.

The chain is built from TRBV27 and TRBJ2-5, with TRBD2 matching 8 bases. CDR1 is MNHEY, CDR2 SMNVEV, per germline (reference sequence). Germline trimming cut 5 bases from V and 11 bases from J; bases unmatched to any gene: 4. The CDR3 covers 11 residues. As DNA, the CDR3 is TGTGCCAGCAGTCACGGGGGGGAGCAGTACTTC. Residues: CASSHGGEQYF.

The chain combines TRBV11-2 with TRBJ2-7; D is perhaps TRBD2 (5 bases). From germline, CDR1 is SGHAT and CDR2 FQNNGV. V lost 2 bases and J 4 bases, leaving 9 bases between the germline ends. The CDR3 length is 13 residues. The CDR3 loop reads CASSLTWEYEQYF. In nucleotides, the CDR3 is TGTGCCAGCAGCTTAACCTGGGAGTACGAGCAGTACTTC.

The chain carries TRBV19 and TRBJ1-3, with D possibly matching TRBD1 (5 bases). The CDR3 runs to 17 residues. Per germline, CDR1 LNHDA and CDR2 SQIVND (reference sequence). Deletions cut 11 bases from V and 5 bases from J, with 28 bases between. Here the CDR3 reads CASIPGHAGSGRNTIYF. The DNA for the CDR3 is TGTGCCTCCATTCCAGGACACGCGGGCTCTGGAAGAAACACCATATATTTT.

This clone was seen just once. The chain employs TRBV2 and TRBJ2-3; TRBD2 matches at 10 bases. Losses at the gene ends were 4 bases for V and 4 bases for J; bases not matched to a gene: 5. The germline CDR1 and CDR2 sequences are SNHLY and FYNNEI. The CDR3 loop spans 15 amino acids. The CDR3 sequence is CASSGSSGSADTQYF. The DNA of the CDR3 is TGTGCCAGCAGTGGATCTAGCGGGAGCGCAGATACGCAGTATTTT.

V usage is TRBV28 and J usage is TRBJ2-3, with a possible D match to TRBD1 (5 bases). This CDR3 is 15 amino acids long. Trimming left V 5 bases short and J 0 bases short, with 12 bases between. Germline V gene sequence: CDR1 MDHEN, CDR2 SYDVKM. CDR3 nucleotide sequence: TGTGCCAGCAGTCCCCACAGGAGCAGCACAGATACGCAGTATTTT. Protein product: CASSPHRSSTDTQYF.

J is TRBJ2-4 and V is TRBV7-9; the D gene could be TRBD1 or TRBD2 (5 bases each). CDR1 is SEHNR, CDR2 FQNEAQ, per germline (reference sequence). The CDR3 runs to 13 residues. The germline V and J ends were trimmed by 5 bases and 8 bases, with 13 bases remaining between them. The CDR3 bases are TGTGCCAGCAGCCTCTTGGGGGTGCACATTCAGTACTTC. Translated, it gives CASSLLGVHIQYF.

The chain has TRBV28 and TRBJ2-1, with 13 bases matching TRBD2. The CDR3 has 15 amino acids. After removal of 6 bases from V and 9 bases from J, the junction contained 8 bases not matched to a gene. Germline V gene data show CDR1 as MDHEN and CDR2 as SYDVKM. CDR3 sequence reads: CASSLGLAGVFEQFF. The CDR3 DNA is TGTGCCAGCAGCCTCGGACTAGCGGGAGTCTTTGAGCAGTTCTTC.

V usage is TRBV19 and J usage is TRBJ1-5; D not certain. V was pared by 7 bases and J by 6 bases, with 22 bases between. This CDR3 spans 16 amino acids. The germline V gene has CDR1 LNHDA and CDR2 SQIVND (reference sequence). The CDR3 region is CASTDSLQRPSQPQHF. The CDR3 DNA is TGTGCCAGTACGGACTCGTTACAGCGCCCTAGTCAGCCCCAGCATTTT.

The chain joins TRBV5-1 to TRBJ2-2; D is possibly TRBD1 (5 bases). CDR3 size: 11 residues. Germline V lookup: CDR1 SGHRS, CDR2 YFSETQ. Trimming pared 5 bases from V and 9 bases from J, leaving 8 bases between. CDR3 residues: CASRGARELFF. In nucleotides, the CDR3 is TGCGCCAGCAGAGGGGCGAGGGAGCTGTTTTTT.

The chain links TRBV5-1 to TRBJ2-5; D might be TRBD2 (5 bases). The J call may be faulty, since TRBJ2-7 better matches the DNA end. The CDR3 totals 14 residues. Germline V gene lookup returns CDR1 SGHRS and CDR2 YFSETQ. CDR3 region: CASSSMGGSYEQYF. CDR3 DNA: TGCGCCAGCAGCTCAATGGGCGGGTCCTACGAGCAGTACTTC.